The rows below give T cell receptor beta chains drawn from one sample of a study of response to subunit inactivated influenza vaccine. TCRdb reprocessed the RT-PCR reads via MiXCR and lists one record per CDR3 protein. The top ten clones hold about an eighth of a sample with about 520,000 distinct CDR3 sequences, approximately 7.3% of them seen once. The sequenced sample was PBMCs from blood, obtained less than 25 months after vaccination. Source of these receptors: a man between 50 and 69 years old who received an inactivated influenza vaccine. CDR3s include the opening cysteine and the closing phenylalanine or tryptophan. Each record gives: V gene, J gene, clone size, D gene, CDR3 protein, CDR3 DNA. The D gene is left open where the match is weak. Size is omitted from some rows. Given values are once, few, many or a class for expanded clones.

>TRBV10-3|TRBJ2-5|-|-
CATEGGALKTQYF
TGTGCCACCGAGGGGGGGGCCCTAAAGACCCAGTACTTC
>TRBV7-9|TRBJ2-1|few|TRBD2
CASSLEILAGKHEQFF
TGTGCCAGCAGCTTAGAAATACTAGCGGGGAAGCATGAGCAGTTCTTC
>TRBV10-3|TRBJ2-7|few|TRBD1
CAIRPGGQGSNEQYF
TGTGCCATCAGACCTGGGGGACAGGGTTCCAACGAGCAGTACTTC
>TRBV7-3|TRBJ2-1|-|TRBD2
CASSLSSGGNNEQFF
TGTGCCAGCAGCTTATCTAGCGGGGGGAACAATGAGCAGTTCTTC
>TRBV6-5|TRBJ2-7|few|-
CASSLVYGVEQYF
TGTGCCAGCAGTTTGGTATACGGGGTCGAGCAGTACTTC
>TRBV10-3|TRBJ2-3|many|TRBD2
CAIKREVKDTQYF
TGTGCCATCAAGCGGGAGGTAAAAGATACGCAGTATTTT
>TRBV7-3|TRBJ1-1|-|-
CASSPRAGSEAFF
TGTGCCAGCAGCCCTCGGGCAGGGAGTGAAGCTTTCTTT
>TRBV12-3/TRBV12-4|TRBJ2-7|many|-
CASSKDTTYEQYF
TGTGCCAGCAGTAAGGACACTACCTACGAGCAGTACTTC
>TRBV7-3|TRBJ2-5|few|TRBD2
CASSLKWLLAGEQETQYF
TGTGCCAGCAGCTTAAAATGGCTACTAGCGGGCGAACAAGAGACCCAGTACTTC
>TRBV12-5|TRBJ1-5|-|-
CASGDSPYSNQPQHF
TGTGCTAGTGGGGACAGCCCGTATAGCAATCAGCCCCAGCATTTT
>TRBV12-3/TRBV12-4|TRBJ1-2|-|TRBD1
CASSFRGQNYGYTF
TGTGCCAGCAGTTTCAGGGGGCAAAACTATGGCTACACCTTC
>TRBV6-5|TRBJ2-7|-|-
CASSYSQGIWYEQYF
TGTGCCAGCAGTTACTCGCAGGGTATCTGGTACGAGCAGTACTTC
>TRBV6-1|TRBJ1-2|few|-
CASSEGGDYGYTF
TGTGCCAGCAGTGAAGGAGGGGACTATGGCTACACCTTC
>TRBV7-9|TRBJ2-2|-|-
CATRGRRNTGELFF
TGTGCCACACGAGGCCGCCGGAACACCGGGGAGCTGTTTTTT
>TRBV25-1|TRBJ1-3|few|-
CASSSFSGTGAAGNTIYF
TGTGCCAGCAGCAGCTTCTCTGGCACCGGCGCGGCTGGAAACACCATATATTTT
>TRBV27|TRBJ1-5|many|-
CASSSGQNNQPQHF
TGTGCCAGCAGTAGTGGACAGAACAATCAGCCCCAGCATTTT
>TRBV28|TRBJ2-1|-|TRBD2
CASSIRTSGYNEQFF
TGTGCCAGCAGTATCCGGACTAGCGGCTACAATGAGCAGTTCTTC
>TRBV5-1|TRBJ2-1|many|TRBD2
CASSLGGGGYNEQFF
TGCGCCAGCAGCTTGGGTGGCGGGGGTTACAATGAGCAGTTCTTC
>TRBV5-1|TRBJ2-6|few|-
CASSLEGPGANVLTF
TGCGCCAGCAGCTTGGAGGGCCCTGGGGCCAACGTCCTGACTTTC
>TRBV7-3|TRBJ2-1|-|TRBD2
CASSLPLAGYNEQFF
TGTGCCAGCAGCTTACCCCTAGCGGGGTACAATGAGCAGTTCTTC
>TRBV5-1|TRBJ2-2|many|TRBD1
CASSFGQGATGELFF
TGCGCCAGCAGCTTCGGACAGGGGGCTACCGGGGAGCTGTTTTTT
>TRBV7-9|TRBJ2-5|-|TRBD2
CASSRLPGLQETQYF
TGTGCCAGCAGCCGGCTCCCGGGACTACAAGAGACCCAGTACTTC
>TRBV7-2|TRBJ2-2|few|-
CASSTIQGNTGELFF
TGTGCCAGCAGCACTATCCAGGGTAACACCGGGGAGCTGTTTTTT
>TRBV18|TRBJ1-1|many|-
CASSPDTGRNTEAFF
TGTGCCAGCTCACCGGACACGGGAAGGAACACTGAAGCTTTCTTT
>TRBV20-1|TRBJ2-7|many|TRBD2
CSARPTSGRSYEQYF
TGCAGTGCTAGACCGACTAGCGGAAGGTCCTACGAGCAGTACTTC
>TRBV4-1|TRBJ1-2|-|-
CASSPSRGIRANYGYTF
TGCGCCAGCAGCCCATCAAGGGGGATTAGGGCTAACTATGGCTACACCTTC
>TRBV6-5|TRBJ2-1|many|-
CASSTGGPITYNEQFF
TGTGCCAGCAGTACTGGGGGACCTATAACTTACAATGAGCAGTTCTTC
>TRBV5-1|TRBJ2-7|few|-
CASSPQGPDYEQYF
TGCGCCAGCAGCCCACAGGGCCCGGACTACGAGCAGTACTTC
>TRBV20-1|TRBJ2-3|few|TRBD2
CSARTNRLAGVDTQYF
TGCAGTGCTAGAACAAATAGACTAGCGGGAGTGGATACGCAGTATTTT
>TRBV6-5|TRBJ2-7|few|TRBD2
CASSYTGLAGSYEQYF
TGTGCCAGCAGTTACACCGGACTAGCGGGATCCTACGAGCAGTACTTC
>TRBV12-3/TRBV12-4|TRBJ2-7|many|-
CASSLDRRLEQYF
TGTGCCAGCAGTTTAGACCGCCGCCTCGAGCAGTACTTC
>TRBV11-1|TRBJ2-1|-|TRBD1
CASSKPGQGFTLSSYNEQFF
TGTGCCAGCAGCAAGCCGGGACAGGGGTTCACACTGAGCTCCTACAATGAGCAGTTCTTC
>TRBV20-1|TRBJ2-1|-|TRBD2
CSASGTSGTGEQFF
TGCAGTGCTTCCGGGACTAGCGGGACTGGTGAGCAGTTCTTC
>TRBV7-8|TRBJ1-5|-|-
CASSLAQREQNQPQHF
TGTGCCAGCAGCTTAGCGCAGAGGGAGCAAAATCAGCCCCAGCATTTT
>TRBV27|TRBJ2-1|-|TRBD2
CASSPLAGASYNEQFF
TGTGCCAGCAGTCCGTTAGCGGGGGCCTCCTACAATGAGCAGTTCTTC
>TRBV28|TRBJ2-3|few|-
CASMIGGVGTDTQYF
TGTGCCAGCATGATCGGCGGGGTGGGCACAGATACGCAGTATTTT
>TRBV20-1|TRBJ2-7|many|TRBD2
CSASRLAGAREQYF
TGCAGTGCTAGCCGACTAGCGGGAGCTCGGGAGCAGTACTTC
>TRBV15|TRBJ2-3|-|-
CATSRDRRGSPDTQYF
TGTGCCACCAGCAGAGACAGACGCGGATCACCAGATACGCAGTATTTT
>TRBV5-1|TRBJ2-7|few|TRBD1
CASSFGDSRSYEQYF
TGCGCCAGCAGCTTCGGGGACAGCCGATCCTACGAGCAGTACTTC
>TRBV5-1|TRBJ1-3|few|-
CASSEGTLGNTIYF
TGCGCCAGCAGCGAAGGGACACTTGGAAACACCATATATTTT
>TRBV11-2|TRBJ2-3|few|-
CASSLVGLDTDTQYF
TGTGCCAGCAGCTTAGTGGGGTTAGACACAGATACGCAGTATTTT
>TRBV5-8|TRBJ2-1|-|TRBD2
CASSLSGLAENEQFF
TGTGCCAGCAGCCTGAGTGGGCTAGCGGAGAATGAGCAGTTCTTC
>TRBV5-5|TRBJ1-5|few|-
CASSFPRPKDNQPQHF
TGTGCCAGCAGCTTTCCCAGGCCTAAAGACAATCAGCCCCAGCATTTT
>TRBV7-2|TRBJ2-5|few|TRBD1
CASSLFTGTGNRETQYF
TGTGCCAGCAGCTTATTTACCGGGACAGGGAATAGGGAGACCCAGTACTTC
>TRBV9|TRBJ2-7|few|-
CASSVGRGHEDNYEQYF
TGTGCCAGCAGCGTAGGGCGGGGCCATGAGGACAACTACGAGCAGTACTTC